One sample yielded the 10 T cell receptor beta chains listed below, sequenced in a study of cytomegalovirus exposure and HLA in healthy donors. TCRdb's copy holds only in-frame clones and misses some; the assay was immunoSEQ multiplex PCR. The sample contains more than 95,000 clones, roughly 83% of which appear only once. What was sequenced was PBMCs. These TCRs come from a man between 18 and 29 years old in good health and CMV-seronegative.

The chain joins TRBV6-5 to TRBJ1-1, with a possible D match to TRBD1 (6 bases). V lost 7 bases, J lost 5 bases, and 14 bases lay in between. Germline CDR1 MNHEY, CDR2 SVGAGI. There are 13 residues in the CDR3. CDR3 coding DNA: TGTGCCAGCAACCCGGCAGGGGAGACTGAAGCTTTCTTT. Its protein is CASNPAGETEAFF.

The chain employs TRBV12-5 and TRBJ2-3; D gene unclear. CDR1 is LGHNT, CDR2 FRNRAP, per germline. Trimming stripped 6 bases from V and 2 bases from J, with 9 bases between. This CDR3 contains 13 residues. The chain's CDR3 is CASGPPNTDTQYF. In DNA, the CDR3 is TGTGCTAGTGGCCCCCCCAACACAGATACGCAGTATTTT.

The genes are TRBV2 and TRBJ2-1; 7 bases are shared with TRBD2. V was pared by 4 bases and J by 0 bases, with 0 bases of the junction left unmatched. The V gene's germline CDR1 is SNHLY and CDR2 FYNNEI. CDR3 size: 14 residues. The CDR3 nucleotides are TGTGCCAGCAGTGGCGGGAGCTCCTACAATGAGCAGTTCTTC. Translated, it gives CASSGGSSYNEQFF.

The chain uses TRBV5-6 and TRBJ1-1; the D gene is possibly TRBD1 (5 bases). The CDR3 length is 13 residues. Deletions cut 6 bases from V and 1 base from J, with 10 bases between. The V gene's germline CDR1 is SGHDT and CDR2 YYEEEE. DNA for the CDR3: TGTGCCAGCACCCCCGACAGGAACACTGAAGCTTTCTTT. The encoded protein is CASTPDRNTEAFF.

The chain has TRBV27 and TRBJ1-1; D is possibly TRBD1 (6 bases). The CDR3 length is 15 residues. Germline loops: CDR1 MNHEY, CDR2 SMNVEV (reference sequence). The ends were cut back, 3 bases at V and 0 bases at J, with 11 bases in the middle. The CDR3 here is CASSFYRTVNTEAFF. The CDR3 bases are TGTGCCAGCAGTTTTTATCGGACAGTGAACACTGAAGCTTTCTTT.

This clone was counted a single time. The chain recombines TRBV7-9 with TRBJ2-7; 7 bases line up with TRBD2. This CDR3 spans 16 amino acids. V was pared by 4 bases and J by 6 bases, with 15 bases of the junction left unmatched. CDR1 is SEHNR, CDR2 FQNEAQ, per germline (reference sequence). The CDR3 region has the DNA TGTGCCAGCAGCTCGAGGGCGGGGACTATTACATCCGAGCAGTACTTC. Protein: CASSSRAGTITSEQYF. The complete variable domain, with remaining parts taken from reference TRBV7-9 and TRBJ2-7, reads DTGVSQNPRHKITKRGQNVTFRCDPISEHNRLYWYRQTLGQGPEFLTYFQNEAQLEKSRLLSDRFSAERPKGSFSTLEIQRTEQGDSAMYLCASSSRAGTITSEQYFGPGTRLTVT.

The chain recombines TRBV30 with TRBJ1-2; D may be TRBD1 (5 bases). Trimming took 0 bases from V and 0 from J, leaving 11 bases between them. The germline V gene encodes CDR1 GTSNPN and CDR2 SVGIG (reference sequence). CDR3 length equals 15 residues. CDR3 sequence reads: CAWSVRRGSNYGYTF. CDR3 DNA: TGTGCCTGGAGTGTAAGGCGGGGCTCTAACTATGGCTACACCTTC.

J is TRBJ1-6 and V is TRBV25-1, with TRBD1 identical over 8 bases. Trimming at V came to 7 bases and at J to 7 bases, leaving 6 bases not matched to a gene. Per germline, CDR1 MGHDK and CDR2 SYGVNS. The CDR3 is made up of 14 amino acids. The CDR3 reads CASKGQAKNSPLHF. CDR3 in DNA: TGTGCCAGCAAGGGACAGGCCAAAAATTCACCCCTCCACTTT.

DNA for the CDR3: TGTGCCACTGGCCAGGGCCTCTATGGCTACACCTTC. It yields the protein CATGQGLYGYTF. The V gene is TRBV2, the J gene TRBJ1-2, with D possibly being TRBD1 (5 bases). The germline CDR1 and CDR2 sequences are SNHLY and FYNNEI. Trimming cost V 10 bases and J 4 bases, with 13 bases left between them. The CDR3 covers 12 residues.

This chain connects TRBV5-4 to TRBJ2-6; a possible D gene is TRBD1 (6 bases). The V end was cut by 4 bases, the J end by 0 bases, with 11 bases between. This CDR3 comprises 16 residues. Germline V gene sequence: CDR1 SGHNT, CDR2 YYREEE (reference sequence). The CDR3 nucleotides are TGTGCCAGCAGCAAACGAGGGGGCTCTGGGGCCAACGTCCTGACTTTC. It yields the protein CASSKRGGSGANVLTF.